This T cell receptor beta chain comes out of a study of blood T cells in healthy people across ages. The CDR3 runs 17 residues. Germline-derived CDR1 and CDR2 are KGHDR and SFDVKD. J gave up 4 bases and V 0 bases, and 4 bases lay outside the gene matches. Then a second PCR, running roughly 7 to 12 cycles, was carried out with a sample-barcoded 5' primer and a J-beta primer mix. TCRdb analysed the 5' RACE reads with MiXCR anew, one entry per CDR3 protein. The table includes about 670,000 distinct CDR3 sequences, less than 45% detected once. Sequencing was carried out using blood. This sequence joins TRBV24-1 and TRBJ2-3; 12 bases line up with TRBD2. The receptor was derived from a man older than 75 in good health. CDR3 loop: CATSDLASGRAADTQYF. The CDR3 nucleotides are TGTGCCACCAGTGATTTGGCTAGCGGGAGGGCGGCAGATACGCAGTATTTT.